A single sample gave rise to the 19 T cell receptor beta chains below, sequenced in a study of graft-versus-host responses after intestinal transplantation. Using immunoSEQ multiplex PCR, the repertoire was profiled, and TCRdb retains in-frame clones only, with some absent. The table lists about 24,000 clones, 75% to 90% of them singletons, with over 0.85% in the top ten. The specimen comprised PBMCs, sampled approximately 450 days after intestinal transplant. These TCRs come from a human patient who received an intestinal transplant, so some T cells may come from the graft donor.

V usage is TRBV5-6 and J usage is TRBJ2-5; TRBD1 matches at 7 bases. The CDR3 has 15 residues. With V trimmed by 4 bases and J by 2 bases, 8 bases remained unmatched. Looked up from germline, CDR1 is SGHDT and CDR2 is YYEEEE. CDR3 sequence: CASSPGQVLQETQYF. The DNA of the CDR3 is TGTGCCAGCAGCCCCGGACAGGTCCTACAAGAGACCCAGTACTTC.

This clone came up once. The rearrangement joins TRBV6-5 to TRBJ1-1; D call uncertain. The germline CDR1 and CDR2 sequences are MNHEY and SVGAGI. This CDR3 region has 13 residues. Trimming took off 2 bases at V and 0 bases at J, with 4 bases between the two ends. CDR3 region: CASSYGMNTEAFF. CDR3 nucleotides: TGTGCCAGCAGTTACGGTATGAACACTGAAGCTTTCTTT.

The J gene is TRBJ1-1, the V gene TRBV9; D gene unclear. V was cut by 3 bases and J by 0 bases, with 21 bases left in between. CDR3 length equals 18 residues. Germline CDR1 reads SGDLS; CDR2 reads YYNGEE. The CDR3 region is CASSAPGLPAPMNTEAFF. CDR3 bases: TGTGCCAGCAGCGCCCCTGGTCTCCCGGCGCCCATGAACACTGAAGCTTTCTTT.

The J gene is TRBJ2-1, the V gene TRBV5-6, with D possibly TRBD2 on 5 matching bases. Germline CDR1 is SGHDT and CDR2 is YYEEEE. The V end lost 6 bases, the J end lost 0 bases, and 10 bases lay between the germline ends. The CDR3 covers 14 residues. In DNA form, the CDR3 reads TGTGCCAGCAACCAGGCGGGCTCCTACAATGAGCAGTTCTTC. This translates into CASNQAGSYNEQFF. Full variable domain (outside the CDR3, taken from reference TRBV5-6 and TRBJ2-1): DAGVTQSPTHLIKTRGQQVTLRCSPKSGHDTVSWYQQALGQGPQFIFQYYEEEERQRGNFPDRFSGHQFPNYSSELNVNALLLGDSALYLCASNQAGSYNEQFFGPGTRLTVL.

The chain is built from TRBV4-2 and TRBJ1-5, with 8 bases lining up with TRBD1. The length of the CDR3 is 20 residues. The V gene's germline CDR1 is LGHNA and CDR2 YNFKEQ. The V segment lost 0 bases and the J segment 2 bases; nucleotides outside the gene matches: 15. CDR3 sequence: CASSQEGGRQGRSGNQPQHF. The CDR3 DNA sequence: TGTGCCAGCAGCCAAGAAGGGGGCAGACAGGGGCGGTCGGGCAATCAGCCCCAGCATTTT.

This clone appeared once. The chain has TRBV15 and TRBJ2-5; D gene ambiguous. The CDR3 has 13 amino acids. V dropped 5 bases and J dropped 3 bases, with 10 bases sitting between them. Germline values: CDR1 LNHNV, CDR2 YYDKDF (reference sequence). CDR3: CATSPSLKETQYF. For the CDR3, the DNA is TGTGCCACCAGCCCCTCATTAAAAGAGACCCAGTACTTC.

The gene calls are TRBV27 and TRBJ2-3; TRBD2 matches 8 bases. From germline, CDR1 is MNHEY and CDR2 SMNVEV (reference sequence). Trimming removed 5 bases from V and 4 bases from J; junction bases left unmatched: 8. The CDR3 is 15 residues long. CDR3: CASSLSTSGADTQYF. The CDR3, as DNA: TGTGCCAGCAGTCTTAGTACTAGCGGCGCAGATACGCAGTATTTT.

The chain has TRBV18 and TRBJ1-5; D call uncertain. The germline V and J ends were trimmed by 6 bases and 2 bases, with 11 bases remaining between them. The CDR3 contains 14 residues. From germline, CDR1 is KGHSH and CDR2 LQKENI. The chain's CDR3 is CASSLVGGNQPQHF. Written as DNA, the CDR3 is TGTGCCAGCTCCCTTGTTGGGGGCAATCAGCCCCAGCATTTT.

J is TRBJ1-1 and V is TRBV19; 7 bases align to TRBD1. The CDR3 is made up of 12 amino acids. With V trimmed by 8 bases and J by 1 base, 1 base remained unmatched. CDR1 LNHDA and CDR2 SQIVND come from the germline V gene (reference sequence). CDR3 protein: CASRTGNTEAFF. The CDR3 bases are TGTGCCAGTCGGACAGGGAACACTGAAGCTTTCTTT. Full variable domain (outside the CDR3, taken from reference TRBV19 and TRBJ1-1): DGGITQSPKYLFRKEGQNVTLSCEQNLNHDAMYWYRQDPGQGLRLIYYSQIVNDFQKGDIAEGYSVSREKKESFPLTVTSAQKNPTAFYLCASRTGNTEAFFGQGTRLTVV.

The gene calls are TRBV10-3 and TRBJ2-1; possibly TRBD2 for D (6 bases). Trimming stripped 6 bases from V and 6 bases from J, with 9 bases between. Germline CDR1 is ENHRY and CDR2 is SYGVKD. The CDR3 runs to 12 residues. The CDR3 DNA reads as TGTGCCATCAGCGGGGGTTCCAATGAGCAGTTCTTC. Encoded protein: CAISGGSNEQFF.

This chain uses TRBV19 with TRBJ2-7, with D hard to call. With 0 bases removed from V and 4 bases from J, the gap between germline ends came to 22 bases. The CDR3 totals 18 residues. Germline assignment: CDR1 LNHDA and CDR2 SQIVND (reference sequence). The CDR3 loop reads CASSIDHSRLARMYEQYF. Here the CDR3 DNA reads TGTGCCAGTAGTATAGACCACAGTCGCCTCGCCAGGATGTACGAGCAGTACTTC.

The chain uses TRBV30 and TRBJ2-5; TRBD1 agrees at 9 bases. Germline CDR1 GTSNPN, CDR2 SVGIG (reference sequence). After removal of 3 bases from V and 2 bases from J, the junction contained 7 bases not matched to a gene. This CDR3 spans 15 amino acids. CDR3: CAWSDTGTGQETQYF. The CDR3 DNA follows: TGTGCCTGGAGCGATACCGGGACAGGGCAAGAGACCCAGTACTTC. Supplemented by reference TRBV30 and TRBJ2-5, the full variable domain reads SQTIHQWPATLVQPVGSPLSLECTVEGTSNPNLYWYRQAAGRGLQLLFYSVGIGQISSEVPQNLSASRPQDRQFILSSKKLLLSDSGFYLCAWSDTGTGQETQYFGPGTRLLVL.

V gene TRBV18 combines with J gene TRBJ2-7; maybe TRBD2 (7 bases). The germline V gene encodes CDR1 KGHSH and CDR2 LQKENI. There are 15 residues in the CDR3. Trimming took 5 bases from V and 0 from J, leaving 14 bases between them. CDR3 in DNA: TGTGCCAGCTCAACTACAGGGAGGGACTCCTACGAGCAGTACTTC. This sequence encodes CASSTTGRDSYEQYF.

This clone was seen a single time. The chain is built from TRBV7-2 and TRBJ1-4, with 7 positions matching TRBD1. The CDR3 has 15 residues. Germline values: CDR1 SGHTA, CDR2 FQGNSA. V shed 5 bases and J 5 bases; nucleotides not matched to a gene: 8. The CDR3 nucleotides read TGTGCCAGCAGCCTAGTAGGCAGGGGGAATGAAAAACTGTTTTTT. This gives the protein CASSLVGRGNEKLFF.

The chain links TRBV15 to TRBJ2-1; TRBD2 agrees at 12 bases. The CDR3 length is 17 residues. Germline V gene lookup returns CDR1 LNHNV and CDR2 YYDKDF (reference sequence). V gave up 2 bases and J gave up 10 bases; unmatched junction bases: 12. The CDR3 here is CATSRTPGLAGGREQFF. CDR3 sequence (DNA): TGTGCCACCAGCAGAACCCCAGGGCTAGCGGGAGGGAGGGAGCAGTTCTTC.

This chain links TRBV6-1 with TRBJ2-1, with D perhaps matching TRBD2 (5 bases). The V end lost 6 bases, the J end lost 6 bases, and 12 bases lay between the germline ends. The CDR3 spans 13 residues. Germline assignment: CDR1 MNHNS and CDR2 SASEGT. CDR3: CASSLLGGNEQFF. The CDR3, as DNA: TGTGCCAGCAGCCTTCTAGGAGGCAATGAGCAGTTCTTC.

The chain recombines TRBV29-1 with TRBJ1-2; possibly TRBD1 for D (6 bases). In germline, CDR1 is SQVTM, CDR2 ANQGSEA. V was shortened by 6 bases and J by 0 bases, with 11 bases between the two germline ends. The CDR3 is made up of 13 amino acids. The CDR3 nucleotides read TGCAGCGTCCCCGGACAGACTAACTATGGCTACACCTTC. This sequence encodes CSVPGQTNYGYTF.

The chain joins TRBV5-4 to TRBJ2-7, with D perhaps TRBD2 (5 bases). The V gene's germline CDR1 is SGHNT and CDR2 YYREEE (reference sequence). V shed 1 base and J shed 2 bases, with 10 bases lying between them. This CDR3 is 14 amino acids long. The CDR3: CASSLWRRPYEQYF. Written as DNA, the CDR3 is TGTGCCAGCAGCTTGTGGCGGAGGCCCTACGAGCAGTACTTC.

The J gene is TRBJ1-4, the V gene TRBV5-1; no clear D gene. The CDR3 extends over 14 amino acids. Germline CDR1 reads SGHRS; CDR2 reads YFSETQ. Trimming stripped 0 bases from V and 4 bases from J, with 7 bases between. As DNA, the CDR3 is TGCGCCAGCAGCTTGGACTCTTTTAATGAAAAACTGTTTTTT. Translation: CASSLDSFNEKLFF. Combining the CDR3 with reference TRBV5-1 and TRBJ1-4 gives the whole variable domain KAGVTQTPRYLIKTRGQQVTLSCSPISGHRSVSWYQQTPGQGLQFLFEYFSETQRNKGNFPGRFSGRQFSNSRSEMNVSTLELGDSALYLCASSLDSFNEKLFFGSGTQLSVL.